Below are 25 T cell receptor beta chains sequenced from a single sample in a study of blood T cell repertoires in COVID-19. Sequencing used immunoSEQ multiplex PCR; TCRdb keeps in-frame clones, though not all of them. This sample has roughly 210,000 clones, with around 84% found just once. Sequenced sample: peripheral blood. These receptors originate from a woman over 75 with COVID-19, enrolled during active disease.

The chain is built from TRBV5-6 and TRBJ2-7, with 8 bases that match TRBD2. V lost 3 bases and J lost 2; bases outside the gene matches: 4. Germline V gene sequence: CDR1 SGHDT, CDR2 YYEEEE. This CDR3 is 14 amino acids long. CDR3: CASSWTGRAYEQYF. The CDR3 DNA is TGTGCCAGCAGCTGGACCGGGAGGGCCTACGAGCAGTACTTC.

A remark on this clone: The sample carries other DNA sequences with the same CDR3. The rearrangement joins TRBV20-1 to TRBJ1-2, with a tentative D call TRBD1 (5 bases). The CDR3 extends over 11 amino acids. CDR1 is DFQATT, CDR2 SNEGSKA, per germline (reference sequence). V was clipped by 6 bases and J by 5 bases, with 10 bases between them. This CDR3 is CSATGGYGYTF. Written as DNA, the CDR3 is TGCAGTGCGACGGGGGGTTATGGCTACACCTTC.

V is TRBV4-1 and J is TRBJ1-5; D not certain. The CDR3 sequence is 16 residues long. The V end was cut by 1 base, the J end by 1 base, with 11 bases between. Germline assignment: CDR1 MGHRA and CDR2 YSYEKL. The CDR3 DNA sequence: TGCGCCAGCAGCCAAGGGGTAGCCGCGAGCAATCAGCCCCAGCATTTT. Its translation: CASSQGVAASNQPQHF.

This clone was found once. The rearrangement links TRBV5-1 to TRBJ2-7; a possible D gene is TRBD1 (5 bases). The V gene's germline CDR1 is SGHRS and CDR2 YFSETQ. The CDR3 length is 13 residues. V dropped 4 bases and J dropped 0 bases, with 8 bases sitting between them. This chain's CDR3 is CASSPDNSYEQYV. DNA of the CDR3: TGCGCCAGCAGCCCGGACAACTCCTACGAGCAGTACGTC.

V is TRBV19 and J is TRBJ1-2, with 7 bases fitting TRBD1. This CDR3 contains 20 residues. Per germline, CDR1 LNHDA and CDR2 SQIVND (reference sequence). The junction had 20 bases not matched to a gene; V was cut back by 3 bases and J by 1 base. In DNA, the CDR3 is TGTGCCAGTAGTATGGGTACAGGGGTAATAAGGAGGAAACATAACTATGGCTACACCTTC. Translated, it gives CASSMGTGVIRRKHNYGYTF.

J is TRBJ1-1 and V is TRBV5-1, with a tentative D call TRBD1 (6 bases). Germline values: CDR1 SGHRS, CDR2 YFSETQ. The CDR3 runs to 16 residues. Trimming cost V 2 bases and J 0 bases, with 14 bases left between them. The CDR3 region has the DNA TGCGCCAGCAGCTTTTGGCCGGGACACCTGAACACTGAAGCTTTCTTT. Protein: CASSFWPGHLNTEAFF.

V usage is TRBV3-1 (or the pseudogene TRBV3-2) and J usage is TRBJ1-6; the match to TRBD1 covers 7 bases. Germline CDR1 and CDR2: LGHDT and YNNKEL (reference sequence). V trimming: 2 bases; J trimming: 10 bases; junction bases outside the gene matches: 8. The CDR3 is 15 residues long. The chain's CDR3 is CASSQLRTGGSPLHF. DNA of the CDR3: TGTGCCAGCAGCCAACTCAGGACAGGCGGGTCACCCCTCCACTTT.

The genes are TRBV5-6 and TRBJ2-3, with 8 bases identical to TRBD1. The CDR3 spans 15 residues. Germline assignment: CDR1 SGHDT and CDR2 YYEEEE. The ends lost 3 bases at V and 4 bases at J; junction bases unmatched: 7. CDR3 bases: TGTGCCAGCAGCTCCAGGGGGCGCGGTTCAGATACGCAGTATTTT. Protein: CASSSRGRGSDTQYF.

The rearrangement uses TRBV27 and TRBJ2-5; D remains unclear. The V end lost 0 bases, the J end lost 2 bases, and 4 bases lay between the germline ends. The CDR3 sequence is 13 residues long. Germline V gives CDR1 MNHEY, CDR2 SMNVEV (reference sequence). The CDR3 is CASSLSRQETQYF. CDR3 in DNA: TGTGCCAGCAGTTTATCGCGGCAAGAGACCCAGTACTTC.

The V call is TRBV10-3, the J call TRBJ1-3, with D perhaps matching TRBD1 (6 bases). The CDR3 covers 14 residues. CDR1 ENHRY and CDR2 SYGVKD come from the germline V gene. V was cut by 7 bases and J by 2 bases, with 12 bases left in between. CDR3 coding DNA: TGTGCCATCACTCCGTCAGGGGCTGGAAACACCATATATTTT. This sequence encodes CAITPSGAGNTIYF.

The V and J genes are TRBV3-1 (or the pseudogene TRBV3-2) and TRBJ2-5; 8 nucleotides agree with TRBD1. Germline V gene sequence: CDR1 LGHDT, CDR2 YNNKEL (reference sequence). V trimming: 3 bases; J trimming: 5 bases; junction bases outside the gene matches: 8. The CDR3 loop spans 15 amino acids. Here the CDR3 reads CASSQETGVWETQYF. For the CDR3, the DNA is TGTGCCAGCAGCCAGGAGACAGGGGTATGGGAGACCCAGTACTTC.

CDR3 sequence reads: CASRNGMNTEAFF. The CDR3 nucleotides read TGTGCCAGCAGGAACGGGATGAACACTGAAGCTTTCTTT. The rearrangement joins TRBV3-1 (or the pseudogene TRBV3-2) to TRBJ1-1; D is unclear. From germline, CDR1 is LGHDT and CDR2 YNNKEL (reference sequence). CDR3 length: 13 residues. The V end was cut by 6 bases, the J end by 0 bases, with 8 bases between.

The chain combines TRBV24-1 with TRBJ2-7, with TRBD2 identical over 7 bases. The CDR3 runs 15 residues. Trimming at V came to 6 bases and at J to 6 bases, leaving 13 bases not matched to a gene. From germline, CDR1 is KGHDR and CDR2 SFDVKD. The CDR3 loop is CATSKGGASITEQYF. The CDR3, as DNA: TGTGCCACCAGTAAGGGAGGGGCGTCAATAACCGAGCAGTACTTC.

The CDR3 DNA reads TGTGCCAGCAGCTTAGGGACTAGCGGGGCCAATGAGCAGTTCTTC. Protein: CASSLGTSGANEQFF. The chain couples TRBV11-2 to TRBJ2-1; TRBD2 agrees at 12 bases. Germline V gene sequence: CDR1 SGHAT, CDR2 FQNNGV. V dropped 1 base and J dropped 6; count of bases not matched to a gene: 1. This CDR3 comprises 15 residues.

The chain employs TRBV6-2 or TRBV6-3 and TRBJ1-1; 7 nucleotides line up with TRBD1. The CDR3 length is 14 residues. V lost 6 bases to trimming and J lost 8 bases; unmatched junction nucleotides: 12. Germline values: CDR1 MNHEY, CDR2 SVGEGT. As DNA, the CDR3 is TGTGCCAGCAGCAGGGGACAAGGAGGGGGCGAAGCTTTCTTT. Translating gives CASSRGQGGGEAFF.

The chain uses TRBV5-1 and TRBJ1-1; perhaps TRBD1 as D (6 bases). Germline V gives CDR1 SGHRS, CDR2 YFSETQ. The CDR3 is 15 amino acids. Trimming took 4 bases from V and 5 from J, leaving 18 bases between them. The CDR3 region has the DNA TGCGCCAGCAGCATTAACACAGGGAGGGAGACTGAAGCTTTCTTT. Protein sequence: CASSINTGRETEAFF.

This chain uses TRBV7-9 with TRBJ1-1, with unresolved D. V gave up 7 bases and J gave up 2 bases, with 11 bases separating them. The CDR3 has 13 amino acids. Germline-derived CDR1 and CDR2 are SEHNR and FQNEAQ (reference sequence). CDR3 region: CASTGQSNTEAFF. In DNA, the CDR3 is TGTGCCAGCACCGGGCAGAGCAACACTGAAGCTTTCTTT.

The V gene is TRBV28, the J gene TRBJ1-5, with 9 bases fitting TRBD1. CDR3 length: 16 amino acids. CDR1 is MDHEN, CDR2 SYDVKM, per germline. The ends lost 7 bases at V and 7 bases at J; junction bases unmatched: 14. CDR3 region: CASTPPGQGVRQPQHF. The CDR3 DNA reads TGTGCCAGCACCCCTCCGGGACAGGGAGTGCGACAGCCCCAGCATTTT. Full variable domain (outside the CDR3, taken from reference TRBV28 and TRBJ1-5): DVKVTQSSRYLVKRTGEKVFLECVQDMDHENMFWYRQDPGLGLRLIYFSYDVKMKEKGDIPEGYSVSREKKERFSLILESASTNQTSMYLCASTPPGQGVRQPQHFGDGTRLSIL.

The J gene is TRBJ2-5, the V gene TRBV6-5, with 13 bases lining up with TRBD2. The CDR3 covers 15 residues. With 6 bases clipped from V and 5 bases from J, the junction kept 6 bases outside the gene matches. Germline assignment: CDR1 MNHEY and CDR2 SVGAGI. In DNA form, the CDR3 reads TGTGCCAGCAGGAGACTAGCGGGGGGAGGGGAGACCCAGTACTTC. Its translation is CASRRLAGGGETQYF.

This clone came up once. Other DNA sequences of this sample code for an identical CDR3. J is TRBJ1-1 and V is TRBV5-1, with D maybe TRBD1 (5 bases). Germline lookup yields CDR1 SGHRS and CDR2 YFSETQ. V was shortened by 3 bases and J by 4 bases, with 13 bases between the two germline ends. This CDR3 region has 14 residues. CDR3 loop: CASSSGTGGTEAFF. The CDR3 coding sequence is TGCGCCAGCAGCTCCGGGACGGGAGGCACTGAAGCTTTCTTT.

J is TRBJ2-6 and V is TRBV5-1, with D hard to call. The length of the CDR3 is 14 residues. V lost 2 bases, J lost 0 bases, and 3 bases lay in between. The germline V gene has CDR1 SGHRS and CDR2 YFSETQ. CDR3 DNA: TGCGCCAGCAGCTTCAACTCTGGGGCCAACGTCCTGACTTTC. Translation: CASSFNSGANVLTF.

The table lists this clone with a few counts. The gene calls are TRBV4-2 and TRBJ2-5; TRBD1 aligns across 7 bases. With 1 base clipped from V and 5 bases from J, the junction kept 1 base outside the gene matches. Germline CDR1 is LGHNA and CDR2 is YNFKEQ. CDR3 length: 13 amino acids. The CDR3 DNA reads as TGTGCCAGCAGCCAAGGACAGGGTGAGACCCAGTACTTC. Amino acid sequence: CASSQGQGETQYF.

V and J are TRBV18 and TRBJ1-2, with D hard to call. Germline values: CDR1 KGHSH, CDR2 LQKENI. V lost 2 bases to trimming and J lost 11 bases, with 15 bases between them. The CDR3 is 13 amino acids. The CDR3 DNA sequence: TGTGCCAGCTCACCAGATGGGGATGGAGGATACACCTTC. Residues: CASSPDGDGGYTF.

The rearrangement uses TRBV3-1 (or the pseudogene TRBV3-2) and TRBJ1-6; TRBD1 aligns across 8 bases. There are 14 residues in the CDR3. Looked up from germline, CDR1 is LGHDT and CDR2 is YNNKEL (reference sequence). The ends lost 3 bases at V and 9 bases at J; junction bases unmatched: 4. The CDR3 nucleotides are TGTGCCAGCAGCCAGCAGGGGGCTAGTTCACCCCTCCACTTT. Amino acids: CASSQQGASSPLHF.

On this clone: Other DNA sequences within the sample encode an identical CDR3. V usage is TRBV11-2 and J usage is TRBJ1-3; D ambiguous. Germline V CDR1 and CDR2: SGHAT, FQNNGV. The CDR3 length is 14 residues. V dropped 1 base and J dropped 4 bases, with 8 bases sitting between them. The CDR3: CASSLAGGGNTIYF. CDR3 nucleotides: TGTGCCAGCAGCTTAGCAGGTGGGGGAAACACCATATATTTT.